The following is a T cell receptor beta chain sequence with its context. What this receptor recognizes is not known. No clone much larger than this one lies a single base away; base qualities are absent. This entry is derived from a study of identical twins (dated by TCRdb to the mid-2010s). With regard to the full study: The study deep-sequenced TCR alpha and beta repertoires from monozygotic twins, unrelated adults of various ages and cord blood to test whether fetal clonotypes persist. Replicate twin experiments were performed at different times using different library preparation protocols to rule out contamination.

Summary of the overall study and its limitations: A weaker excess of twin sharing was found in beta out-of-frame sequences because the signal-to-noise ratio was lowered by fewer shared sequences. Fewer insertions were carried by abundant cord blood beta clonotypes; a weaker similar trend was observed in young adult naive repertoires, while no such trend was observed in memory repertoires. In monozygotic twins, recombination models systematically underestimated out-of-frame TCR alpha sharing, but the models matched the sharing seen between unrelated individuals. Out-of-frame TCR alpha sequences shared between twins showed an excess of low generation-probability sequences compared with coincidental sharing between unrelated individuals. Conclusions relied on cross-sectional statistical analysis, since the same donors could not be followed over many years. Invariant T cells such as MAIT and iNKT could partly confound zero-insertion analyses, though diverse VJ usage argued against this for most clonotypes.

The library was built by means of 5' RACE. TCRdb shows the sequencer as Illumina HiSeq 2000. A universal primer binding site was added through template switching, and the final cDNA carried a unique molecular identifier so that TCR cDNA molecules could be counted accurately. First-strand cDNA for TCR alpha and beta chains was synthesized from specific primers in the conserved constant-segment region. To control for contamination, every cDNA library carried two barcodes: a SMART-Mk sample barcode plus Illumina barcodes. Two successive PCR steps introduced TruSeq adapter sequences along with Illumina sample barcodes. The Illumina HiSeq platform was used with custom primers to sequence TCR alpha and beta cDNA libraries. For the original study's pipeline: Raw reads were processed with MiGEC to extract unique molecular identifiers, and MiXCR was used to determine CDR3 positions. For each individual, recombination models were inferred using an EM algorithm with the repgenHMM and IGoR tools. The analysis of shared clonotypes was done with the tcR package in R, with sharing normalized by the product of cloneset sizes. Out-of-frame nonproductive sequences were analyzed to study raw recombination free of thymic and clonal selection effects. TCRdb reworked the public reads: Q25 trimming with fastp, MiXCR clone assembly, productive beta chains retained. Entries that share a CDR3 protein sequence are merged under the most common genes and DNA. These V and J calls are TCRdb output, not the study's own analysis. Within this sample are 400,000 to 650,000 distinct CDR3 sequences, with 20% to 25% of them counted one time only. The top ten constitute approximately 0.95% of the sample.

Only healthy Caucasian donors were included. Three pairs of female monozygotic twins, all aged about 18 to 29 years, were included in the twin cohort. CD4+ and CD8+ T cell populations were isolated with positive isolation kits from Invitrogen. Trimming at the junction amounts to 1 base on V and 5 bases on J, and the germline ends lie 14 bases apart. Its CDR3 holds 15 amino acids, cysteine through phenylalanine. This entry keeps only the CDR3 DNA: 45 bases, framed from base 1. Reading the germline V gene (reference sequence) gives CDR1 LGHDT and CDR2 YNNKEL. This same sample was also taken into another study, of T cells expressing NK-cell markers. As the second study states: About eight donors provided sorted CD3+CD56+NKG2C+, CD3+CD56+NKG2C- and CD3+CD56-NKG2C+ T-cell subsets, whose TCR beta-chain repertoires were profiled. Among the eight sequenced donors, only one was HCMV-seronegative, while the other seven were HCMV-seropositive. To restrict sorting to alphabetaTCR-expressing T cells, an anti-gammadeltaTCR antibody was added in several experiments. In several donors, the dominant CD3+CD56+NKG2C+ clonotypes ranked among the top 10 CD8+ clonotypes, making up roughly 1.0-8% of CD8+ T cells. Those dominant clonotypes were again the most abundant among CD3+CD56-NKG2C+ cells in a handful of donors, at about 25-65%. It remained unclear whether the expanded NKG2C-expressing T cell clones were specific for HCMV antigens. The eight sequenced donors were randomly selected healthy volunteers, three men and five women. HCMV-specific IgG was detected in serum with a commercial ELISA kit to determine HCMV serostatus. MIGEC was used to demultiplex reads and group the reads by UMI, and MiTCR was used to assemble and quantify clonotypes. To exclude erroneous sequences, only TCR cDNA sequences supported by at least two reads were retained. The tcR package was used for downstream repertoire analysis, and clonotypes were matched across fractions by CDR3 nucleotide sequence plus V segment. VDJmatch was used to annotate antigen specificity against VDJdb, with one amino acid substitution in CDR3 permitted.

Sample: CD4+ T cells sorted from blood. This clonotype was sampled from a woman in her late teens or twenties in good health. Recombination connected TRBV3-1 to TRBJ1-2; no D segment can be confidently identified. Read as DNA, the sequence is TGTGCCAGCAGCCAAGGCTTTCCGGGTGGGTATGGCTACACCTTC. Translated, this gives CASSQGFPGGYGYTF.